These 27 T cell receptor beta chains were all obtained from the same sample, sequenced in a study of blood T cells in healthy people across ages. Primers used in a second PCR of about 6 to 11 cycles were a sample-barcoded 5' primer and a J-beta primer mix. Each CDR3 protein is one row after TCRdb ran MiXCR on the 5' RACE reads. The sample lists roughly 800,000 distinct CDR3 sequences, around 24% occurring once. The same sample was also used in a study of T cells of mothers and their children.

The sample taken for sequencing was blood. The receptors originated from a boy aged 5-17 years in good health.

The chain carries TRBV11-2 and TRBJ2-5; D call uncertain. There are 15 residues in the CDR3. Trimming shortened V by 0 bases and J by 1 base, and 9 bases separated the two germline ends. Germline V lookup: CDR1 SGHAT, CDR2 FQNNGV. CDR3 DNA: TGTGCCAGCAGCTTAGAGGGCCACCTCCAAGAGACCCAGTACTTC. It yields the protein CASSLEGHLQETQYF.

The chain joins TRBV2 to TRBJ1-1; D not resolved. The V gene's germline CDR1 is SNHLY and CDR2 FYNNEI. This CDR3 is 13 amino acids long. V was clipped by 4 bases and J by 0 bases, with 6 bases between them. CDR3 sequence: CASSAVMNTEAFF. CDR3 nucleotide sequence: TGTGCCAGCAGTGCAGTAATGAACACTGAAGCTTTCTTT. The complete variable domain, with remaining parts taken from reference TRBV2 and TRBJ1-1, reads EPEVTQTPSHQVTQMGQEVILRCVPISNHLYFYWYRQILGQKVEFLVSFYNNEISEKSEIFDDQFSVERPDGSNFTLKIRSTKLEDSAMYFCASSAVMNTEAFFGQGTRLTVV.

This clonotype showed up many times. The chain carries TRBV21-1 and TRBJ2-5; the DNA was not compared with TRBD1, the D call given in the table. TRBV21-1 represents a pseudogene. CDR3 length: 18 amino acids. CDR3 sequence reads: CASSNRIECPGGRETQYF. The CDR3 DNA follows: TGTGCCAGCAGCAACCGAATCGAATGTCCAGGGGGCCGGGAGACCCAGTACTTC.

This clonotype appeared a few times. The junction and the germline gene differ at one end; a read error may be behind it. The gene calls are TRBV14 and TRBJ2-2; 10 bases map to TRBD2. Looked up from germline, CDR1 is SGHDN and CDR2 is FVKESK. The CDR3 covers 16 residues. CDR3: CASSQQLAGNAGELFF. The CDR3 DNA reads TGTGCCAGCAGCCAACAACTAGCGGGGAACGCCGGGGAGCTGTTTTTT.

CDR3 DNA: TGTGCCAGCAGTCGTTCGTCAGGCAGTGAAGCTTTCTTT. As protein: CASSRSSGSEAFF. This sequence joins TRBV28 and TRBJ1-1; the D is unclear. V dropped 5 bases and J dropped 7 bases, with 14 bases sitting between them. The CDR3 spans 13 residues. CDR1 is MDHEN and CDR2 is SYDVKM in the germline V gene.

This clonotype has more than one count but fewer than ten. As DNA, the CDR3 is TGTGCCAGCAGTCCGGCCAATGACAGGGGTAACTATGGCTACACCTTC. Translating it yields CASSPANDRGNYGYTF. The rearrangement uses TRBV6-1 and TRBJ1-2, with 8 bases aligning to TRBD1. In germline, CDR1 is MNHNS, CDR2 SASEGT. Losses at the gene ends were 5 bases for V and 1 base for J; bases not matched to a gene: 9. This CDR3 contains 16 residues.

This clonotype appeared a few times. The V and J genes are TRBV15 and TRBJ1-2; D might be TRBD1 (5 bases). The CDR3 covers 15 residues. V was cut by 1 base and J by 0 bases, with 9 bases left in between. Germline loops: CDR1 LNHNV, CDR2 YYDKDF (reference sequence). The CDR3 DNA reads as TGTGCCACCAGCAGAGCCCCAGGGCCTAACTATGGCTACACCTTC. It translates to CATSRAPGPNYGYTF. Full variable domain (remainder filled in from reference TRBV15 and TRBJ1-2): DAMVIQNPRYQVTQFGKPVTLSCSQTLNHNVMYWYQQKSSQAPKLLFHYYDKDFNNEADTPDNFQSRRPNTSFCFLDIRSPGLGDTAMYLCATSRAPGPNYGYTFGSGTRLTVV.

The chain has TRBV5-1 and TRBJ2-6, with D hard to call. CDR3 length: 15 residues. Trimming pared 9 bases from V and 2 bases from J, leaving 15 bases between. CDR1 and CDR2 (germline): SGHRS, YFSETQ. CDR3 bases: TGCGCCACCAGTCCTCAGACCCCTGGGGCCAACGTCCTGACTTTC. Amino acids: CATSPQTPGANVLTF.

This clonotype was found once. The chain recombines TRBV12-5 with TRBJ2-5; D is ambiguous. With 0 bases removed from V and 5 bases from J, the gap between germline ends came to 7 bases. The V gene's germline CDR1 is LGHNT and CDR2 FRNRAP. This CDR3 comprises 13 residues. This chain's CDR3 is CASGLVESETQYF. In DNA form, the CDR3 reads TGTGCTAGTGGTTTGGTCGAGTCGGAGACCCAGTACTTC.

The V and J genes are TRBV20-1 and TRBJ2-5; D not resolved. CDR1 and CDR2 from the germline V gene are DFQATT and SNEGSKA (reference sequence). The CDR3 has 12 amino acids. Trimming shortened V by 3 bases and J by 3 bases, and 8 bases separated the two germline ends. CDR3 in amino acids: CSASRTEETQYF. Here the CDR3 DNA reads TGCAGTGCTAGTCGGACCGAAGAGACCCAGTACTTC.

The chain employs TRBV7-3 and TRBJ2-3; 7 bases are a match to TRBD2. Looked up from germline, CDR1 is SGHTA and CDR2 is FQGTGA. The CDR3 consists of 14 residues. Losses at the gene ends were 2 bases for V and 6 bases for J; bases not matched to a gene: 5. In DNA form, the CDR3 reads TGTGCCAGCAGCTTACTAGCGGAGAGGGATACGCAGTATTTT. Its translation: CASSLLAERDTQYF.

This clonotype has a handful of counts. CDR3 sequence reads: CSARVGGPPYEQYF. The CDR3, as DNA: TGCAGTGCTAGAGTGGGCGGGCCACCCTACGAGCAGTACTTC. V gene TRBV20-1 combines with J gene TRBJ2-7; tentative D call: TRBD2 (5 bases). Germline loops: CDR1 DFQATT, CDR2 SNEGSKA (reference sequence). This CDR3 has 14 residues. V was pared by 1 base and J by 2 bases, with 12 bases between.

The chain has TRBV29-1 and TRBJ2-3, with TRBD2 identical over 7 bases. V gave up 3 bases and J gave up 4 bases; unmatched junction bases: 7. This CDR3 spans 14 amino acids. Looked up from germline, CDR1 is SQVTM and CDR2 is ANQGSEA. CDR3 sequence reads: CSVDYGGKADTQYF. In DNA, the CDR3 is TGCAGCGTTGACTACGGGGGGAAGGCAGATACGCAGTATTTT.

The rearrangement links TRBV5-1 to TRBJ1-4; D is possibly TRBD1 (6 bases). V was cut by 0 bases and J by 5 bases, with 17 bases left in between. The CDR3 has 17 residues. Germline CDR1 reads SGHRS; CDR2 reads YFSETQ. The CDR3 region has the DNA TGCGCCAGCAGCTTGGGACCCGCATGGGGGGCGAATGAAAAACTGTTTTTT. Its translation is CASSLGPAWGANEKLFF.

In its sample, this clonotype was seen a few times. The chain carries TRBV18 and TRBJ1-4; D unclear. V lost 1 base and J lost 6, with 6 bases in between. The CDR3 extends over 13 amino acids. Germline CDR1 and CDR2: KGHSH and LQKENI. The CDR3 region has the DNA TGTGCCAGCTCACCACGGCCGGATGAAAAACTGTTTTTT. Translating gives CASSPRPDEKLFF. The full variable domain, rest sourced from reference TRBV18 and TRBJ1-4, is NAGVMQNPRHLVRRRGQEARLRCSPMKGHSHVYWYRQLPEEGLKFMVYLQKENIIDESGMPKERFSAEFPKEGPSILRIQQVVRGDSAAYFCASSPRPDEKLFFGSGTQLSVL.

There are a few counts of this clonotype. This chain joins TRBV5-1 and TRBJ1-1; the D is unclear. From germline, CDR1 is SGHRS and CDR2 YFSETQ. The CDR3 consists of 13 residues. V gave up 6 bases and J gave up 6 bases, with 15 bases separating them. CDR3 loop: CASTTMPLSEAFF. The CDR3 DNA reads as TGCGCCAGCACGACAATGCCCCTATCTGAAGCTTTCTTT.

J is TRBJ1-1 and V is TRBV29-1, with D hard to call. Trimming cost V 6 bases and J 8 bases, with 10 bases left between them. This CDR3 region has 10 residues. Germline lookup yields CDR1 SQVTM and CDR2 ANQGSEA. The DNA of the CDR3 is TGCAGCGTGAGGACCGGAGAAGCTTTCTTT. Amino acid sequence: CSVRTGEAFF.

The chain couples TRBV4-1 to TRBJ2-5; the D gene is possibly TRBD1 (5 bases). The germline gives CDR1 MGHRA, CDR2 YSYEKL. The V end lost 0 bases, the J end lost 4 bases, and 12 bases lay between the germline ends. This CDR3 has 15 residues. CDR3 sequence: CASSQEGAFGETQYF. CDR3 coding DNA: TGCGCCAGCAGCCAAGAAGGGGCCTTTGGAGAGACCCAGTACTTC.

This clonotype was seen only a few times. The rearrangement uses TRBV24-1 and TRBJ2-5; no clear D gene. CDR3 length: 19 amino acids. The V end was cut by 0 bases, the J end by 5 bases, with 24 bases between. CDR1 KGHDR and CDR2 SFDVKD come from the germline V gene. CDR3 nucleotide sequence: TGTGCCACCAGTGATTTGCAATATATTGGACCCCTCAGGTCGGAGACCCAGTACTTC. Protein product: CATSDLQYIGPLRSETQYF.

This clonotype was found a few times. This rearrangement joins TRBV4-2 to TRBJ2-2, with TRBD2 matching 9 bases. The CDR3 length is 17 residues. The V and J ends lost 0 bases and 6 bases, in that order; junction bases with no gene match: 8. In germline, CDR1 is LGHNA, CDR2 YNFKEQ. CDR3 region: CASSQDGAGGPSGELFF. The CDR3 region has the DNA TGTGCCAGCAGCCAAGATGGGGCGGGGGGGCCGTCCGGGGAGCTGTTTTTT.

The rearrangement links TRBV9 to TRBJ2-5; possible D gene TRBD2, 6 bases. Germline V lookup: CDR1 SGDLS, CDR2 YYNGEE. This CDR3 region has 15 residues. Trimming left V 2 bases short and J 11 bases short, with 22 bases between. The CDR3 reads CASSVAGKAYNEQYF. The CDR3 DNA sequence: TGTGCCAGCAGCGTGGCGGGAAAGGCCTACAATGAGCAGTACTTC.

The V and J genes are TRBV20-1 and TRBJ2-6; D is possibly TRBD1 (6 bases). The CDR3 sequence is 14 residues long. Deletions cut 6 bases from V and 4 bases from J, with 13 bases between. Germline lookup yields CDR1 DFQATT and CDR2 SNEGSKA (reference sequence). CDR3 in amino acids: CSAPQGSGANVLTF. CDR3 sequence (DNA): TGCAGTGCACCACAGGGCTCCGGGGCCAACGTCCTGACTTTC.

The chain recombines TRBV27 with TRBJ2-2, with D possibly being TRBD1 (6 bases). The CDR3 sequence is 16 residues long. The V end lost 5 bases, the J end lost 3 bases, and 16 bases lay between the germline ends. The V gene's germline CDR1 is MNHEY and CDR2 SMNVEV (reference sequence). The CDR3 coding sequence is TGTGCCAGCAGTCCAGTAGGGGGTGGGGACACCGGGGAGCTGTTTTTT. Its translation: CASSPVGGGDTGELFF.

This clonotype was observed a few times. This chain uses TRBV20-1 with TRBJ2-1; 11 positions match TRBD2. V lost 4 bases, J lost 6 bases, and 17 bases stayed unmatched. Germline V gene lookup returns CDR1 DFQATT and CDR2 SNEGSKA (reference sequence). The CDR3 contains 18 residues. The CDR3 DNA sequence: TGCAGTGCTACAAGACAGGGACTTAGCGGGAGGGCCCTCAATGAGCAGTTCTTC. Translating it yields CSATRQGLSGRALNEQFF.

The rearrangement uses TRBV6-6 and TRBJ1-3, with D uncertain. The V and J ends lost 6 bases and 8 bases respectively, with 17 bases between them. CDR1 and CDR2 from the germline V gene are MNHNY and SVGAGI (reference sequence). The CDR3 sequence is 14 residues long. The CDR3 coding sequence is TGTGCCAGCAGGGATTGGACTTCGCGGGACACCATATATTTT. Protein: CASRDWTSRDTIYF.

The rearrangement uses TRBV7-9 and TRBJ1-2; D is perhaps TRBD1 (5 bases). V shed 5 bases and J shed 3 bases, with 16 bases lying between them. The CDR3 runs to 15 residues. Germline lookup yields CDR1 SEHNR and CDR2 FQNEAQ (reference sequence). Here the CDR3 reads CASSPYLGGDYGYTF. CDR3 sequence (DNA): TGTGCCAGCAGCCCCTATTTAGGAGGGGACTATGGCTACACCTTC.

The chain carries TRBV12-5 and TRBJ2-5; TRBD2 matches 7 bases. CDR1 and CDR2 from the germline V gene are LGHNT and FRNRAP. V shed 2 bases and J 5 bases; nucleotides not matched to a gene: 14. The CDR3 contains 17 residues. In nucleotides, the CDR3 is TGTGCTAGTGGTTTGCCGCCGGCCGGGGGGAAGACCGAGACCCAGTACTTC. Translating it yields CASGLPPAGGKTETQYF.